One T cell receptor (beta chain) is described in this entry. Its antigen is as yet unknown. Germline V gene data show CDR1 as ENHRY and CDR2 as SYGVKD. Trimming at V came to 6 bases and at J to 5 bases, leaving 3 bases not matched to a gene. This CDR3 is built from 14 residues. The sample is drawn from a study of cytomegalovirus exposure and HLA in healthy donors. General study results and limits: Specificity of three CMV-associated chains for CMV antigens was verified in vitro. Data from an earlier analysis indicated that most TCR beta V segments were productive either about 87% or about 30% of the time. Reportedly, a later analysis found an Asian-associated ancestry cluster had fewer N-insertions than the roughly 700-donor mean. The authors reported that TCR beta sequences could predict HLA-A and HLA-B alleles. These predictions were accurate for most subjects in the first cohort.

PCR used 60 Vbeta primers and 13 Jbeta primers. Produced via immunoSEQ multiplex PCR; TCRdb's table is partial and in-frame only. Altogether more than 95,000 clones are present, around 64% being singletons, with the ten largest covering roughly 3.2%. J is TRBJ2-1 and V is TRBV10-3, with 11 nucleotides matching TRBD2. This TCR derives from a man aged 60 to 75 in good health and CMV-seronegative. The sequenced sample was PBMCs. The CDR3 nucleotides are TGTGCCATCAGCCAGACTAGCGGGAACAATGAGCAGTTCTTC. Translating it yields CAISQTSGNNEQFF.